Sequencing of this TCR beta chain was carried out in a study of human T cells and chemical hapten exposure. About the research overall: Small volume differences among pooled libraries mainly caused per-sample TCR yield variation.

The study's library attached unique molecular identifiers to single cDNA molecules. TCRdb independently ran MiXCR on the RACE reads; one entry per CDR3 protein. The sample gives around 120,000 distinct CDR3 sequences, roughly 13% of which show up once; about 0.85% is in the top ten. This clonotype appeared a few times. Time point meaning: patch test 1, 2 weeks after DPC sensitization. The sample's treatment: therapeutic diphenylcyclopropenone sensitization with weekly scalp DPC. The CDR3 length is 16 residues. J is TRBJ1-1 and V is TRBV21-1; the table gives TRBD1 as D, unverified against the DNA. TRBV21-1 is reported as a pseudogene. The receptor's source is a man aged 18 to 35 with alopecia areata. Some clones in this sample may be carry-over from other donors' samples. This specimen was whole blood, taken in connection with sensitization to the hapten diphenylcyclopropenone (DPC). The CDR3 DNA reads as TGTGCCAGCAGCATCGACAGGGCCGAAGGGAACACTGAAGCTTTCTTT. Amino acid sequence: CASSIDRAEGNTEAFF.